Sequencing of this T cell receptor beta chain was carried out in a study of T cells in Graves' hyperthyroidism and ophthalmopathy. The length of the CDR3 is 11 residues. V was clipped by 7 bases and J by 5 bases, with 12 bases between them. Germline CDR1 reads SQVTM; CDR2 reads ANQGSEA. The TCR beta CDR3 regions underwent amplification using RNA transcripts as the source. HTBI primers were the set used in a first-round RT-PCR of the TCR CDR3. TCRdb re-analysed the multiplex PCR reads in MiXCR, keeping a single row per CDR3 protein. The table records hundreds of thousands of distinct CDR3 sequences, around a sixth of them present only once. Whole-study findings and limits: Ophthalmopathy stood apart from stable hyperthyroidism in a 13 V-J model.

This clonotype was seen many times. Its antigen is undetermined. This receptor was obtained from a woman between 18 and 29 years old with Graves' hyperthyroidism that later progressed to Graves' ophthalmopathy. V and J are TRBV29-1 and TRBJ2-7, with D possibly being TRBD1 or TRBD2 (5 bases each). Sequencing was done on a sample of blood. Here the CDR3 DNA reads TGCAGCGGTAAATGGGGGAACGAGCAGTACTTC. It specifies CSGKWGNEQYF.